The clone carrying this T cell receptor beta chain has at least ten counts. The antigen is unknown. This sample stems from a study of T cells in Graves' hyperthyroidism and ophthalmopathy. For the study at large: The blood sample was taken at first diagnosis, before treatment began.

Findings and limits, study-wide: Most expanded thyroid clonotypes above 0.001 recurred in blood. Onset of ophthalmopathy came a median 6.5 months after the model predicted it.

V was clipped by 0 bases and J by 6 bases, with 12 bases between them. In germline, CDR1 is SGHTA, CDR2 FQGNSA. The CDR3 spans 14 residues. Regions amplified from RNA transcripts were the TCR beta CDR3 regions. Primed by the HTBI set, a first-round RT-PCR was run on the TCR CDR3. Each CDR3 protein is one row after TCRdb ran MiXCR on the multiplex PCR reads. This table has about 600,000 distinct CDR3 sequences, approximately 15% appearing once. The receptor was isolated from a woman aged 18 to 35 with Graves' ophthalmopathy. The V gene is TRBV7-2, the J gene TRBJ2-7; D may be TRBD1 or TRBD2 (5 bases each). Sample: blood. DNA for the CDR3: TGTGCCAGCAGCTTAGCGGGACCGGTGGGCGAGCAGTACTTC. Protein: CASSLAGPVGEQYF.